What follows are 21 T cell receptor beta chains derived from one specimen sequenced in a study of blood T cell repertoires in COVID-19. The method was immunoSEQ multiplex PCR; TCRdb's version includes in-frame clones alone and lacks a portion of them. Counted here are around 270,000 clones, under 85% occurring once; the ten biggest clones make up 0.87%. Material: peripheral blood. These receptor sequences come from a human donor with COVID-19, enrolled during active disease. The donor label of this sample is uncertain.

The chain uses TRBV6-4 and TRBJ2-3, with 7 bases fitting TRBD1. Germline V gene lookup returns CDR1 MRHNA and CDR2 SNTAGT. The CDR3 extends over 15 amino acids. With 0 bases clipped from V and 4 bases from J, the junction kept 4 bases outside the gene matches. In DNA, the CDR3 is TGTGCCAGCAGTGACTCTGACAGGGCCGCAGATACGCAGTATTTT. Translation gives CASSDSDRAADTQYF.

This clone has a handful of counts. Sequence at one end of the junction differs from germline and may be a read error. The CDR3 sequence: CASSLGRGPQETQYF. The CDR3 DNA sequence: TGTGCTAGCAGCTTGGGCAGGGGTCCCCAAGAGACCCAGTACTTC. The chain carries TRBV7-7 and TRBJ2-5, with D tentatively TRBD1 (6 bases). Germline V CDR1 and CDR2: SSHAT, FNYEAQ (reference sequence). The CDR3 consists of 15 residues.

The chain joins TRBV19 to TRBJ1-4; perhaps TRBD1 as D (5 bases). The CDR3 has 15 amino acids. Per germline, CDR1 LNHDA and CDR2 SQIVND (reference sequence). V gave up 3 bases and J gave up 0 bases, with 8 bases separating them. The CDR3 sequence: CASSIGAATNEKLFF. The CDR3 DNA follows: TGTGCCAGTAGTATTGGGGCTGCAACTAATGAAAAACTGTTTTTT. The full variable domain, with the rest looked up from reference TRBV19 and TRBJ1-4, is DGGITQSPKYLFRKEGQNVTLSCEQNLNHDAMYWYRQDPGQGLRLIYYSQIVNDFQKGDIAEGYSVSREKKESFPLTVTSAQKNPTAFYLCASSIGAATNEKLFFGSGTQLSVL.

The chain links TRBV19 to TRBJ2-2; D remains unclear. The V end was cut by 2 bases, the J end by 1 base, with 11 bases between. In germline, CDR1 is LNHDA, CDR2 SQIVND (reference sequence). The CDR3 consists of 16 residues. This CDR3 reads CASSIYRPENTGELFF. DNA for the CDR3: TGTGCCAGTAGTATATACAGACCGGAGAACACCGGGGAGCTGTTTTTT. The variable domain in full, completed from reference TRBV19 and TRBJ2-2, reads DGGITQSPKYLFRKEGQNVTLSCEQNLNHDAMYWYRQDPGQGLRLIYYSQIVNDFQKGDIAEGYSVSREKKESFPLTVTSAQKNPTAFYLCASSIYRPENTGELFFGEGSRLTVL.

This clone has only a few counts. The chain combines TRBV5-1 with TRBJ2-1; 9 nucleotides match TRBD2. Germline values: CDR1 SGHRS, CDR2 YFSETQ. The CDR3 is 22 amino acids. V was clipped by 4 bases and J by 5 bases; unmatched bases: 28. Written as DNA, the CDR3 is TGCGCCAGCAGCCGGGGGGCGTTAGCGGGAGCTAACCTCCCCGCCCGTAACAATGAGCAGTTCTTC. It specifies CASSRGALAGANLPARNNEQFF.

For the CDR3, the DNA is TGTGCCAGCAGTGGACTGACTAGCGACAACTACGAGCAGTACTTC. It translates to CASSGLTSDNYEQYF. V gene TRBV2 combines with J gene TRBJ2-7; 8 nucleotides agree with TRBD2. This CDR3 has 15 amino acids. Germline CDR1 reads SNHLY; CDR2 reads FYNNEI. Trimming at V came to 4 bases and at J to 3 bases, leaving 8 bases not matched to a gene. The whole variable domain, remainder taken from reference TRBV2 and TRBJ2-7, is EPEVTQTPSHQVTQMGQEVILRCVPISNHLYFYWYRQILGQKVEFLVSFYNNEISEKSEIFDDQFSVERPDGSNFTLKIRSTKLEDSAMYFCASSGLTSDNYEQYFGPGTRLTVT.

V is TRBV29-1 and J is TRBJ1-1, with a tentative D call TRBD1 (6 bases). V was cut by 8 bases and J by 4 bases, with 20 bases left in between. Looked up from germline, CDR1 is SQVTM and CDR2 is ANQGSEA. The CDR3 sequence is 14 residues long. The CDR3 nucleotides read TGCAGCTCCCTAGGGGACACCTGGGGCACTGAAGCTTTCTTT. Amino acids: CSSLGDTWGTEAFF.

This clone has only one observation. The junction does not match germline at one end; this may be a read error. The V call is TRBV7-2, the J call TRBJ1-5; D unresolved. CDR3 length: 15 amino acids. Germline lookup yields CDR1 SGHTA and CDR2 FQGNSA. The CDR3 loop reads CASSLVSSGNEPQHF. The CDR3 nucleotides read TGTGCCAGCAGCTTAGTTAGCTCCGGCAATGAGCCCCAGCATTTT.

Only a few counts were recorded for this clone. The genes are TRBV6-5 and TRBJ1-1; 9 bases match TRBD1. Germline assignment: CDR1 MNHEY and CDR2 SVGAGI. CDR3 length equals 12 residues. The V and J ends lost 10 bases and 3 bases, in that order; junction bases with no gene match: 3. CDR3 in DNA: TGTGCCACGAGGACAGGGGACACTGAAGCTTTCTTT. It translates to CATRTGDTEAFF.

The rearrangement uses TRBV27 and TRBJ1-6; a weak D match, TRBD1 (5 bases). V lost 4 bases, J lost 10 bases, and 11 bases lay in between. Germline-derived CDR1 and CDR2 are MNHEY and SMNVEV (reference sequence). There are 13 residues in the CDR3. CDR3 region: CASSYRRDSPLHF. Here the CDR3 DNA reads TGTGCCAGCAGTTACAGGAGGGACTCACCCCTCCACTTT.

The chain has TRBV3-1 (or the pseudogene TRBV3-2) and TRBJ1-1; 9 positions match TRBD1. The CDR3 is 16 amino acids. With 4 bases clipped from V and 5 bases from J, the junction kept 11 bases outside the gene matches. CDR1 and CDR2 from the germline V gene are LGHDT and YNNKEL (reference sequence). DNA of the CDR3: TGTGCCAGCAGCCCTCCGGGACAGGGCGGTCGGACTGAAGCTTTCTTT. Translated: CASSPPGQGGRTEAFF.

This clone was counted between two and nine times. V usage is TRBV5-6 and J usage is TRBJ1-1, with a possible D match to TRBD1 (5 bases). V lost 0 bases and J 1 base, leaving 7 bases between the germline ends. Germline V CDR1 and CDR2: SGHDT, YYEEEE. CDR3 length: 14 amino acids. The CDR3 protein is CASSLDRRNTEAFF. The CDR3 region has the DNA TGTGCCAGCAGCTTGGACAGGAGGAACACTGAAGCTTTCTTT.

This rearrangement joins TRBV7-9 to TRBJ2-7, with D possibly matching TRBD2 (7 bases). The CDR3 runs to 15 residues. CDR1 and CDR2 from the germline V gene are SEHNR and FQNEAQ (reference sequence). The V end was cut by 6 bases, the J end by 6 bases, with 21 bases between. The CDR3 is CASRLSGGASLEQYF. As DNA, the CDR3 is TGTGCCAGCAGGCTATCGGGGGGCGCGTCGCTCGAGCAGTACTTC.

V gene TRBV28 combines with J gene TRBJ1-1; D is perhaps TRBD1 (5 bases). The CDR3 is made up of 15 amino acids. Germline V gene sequence: CDR1 MDHEN, CDR2 SYDVKM. Deletions cut 2 bases from V and 8 bases from J, with 18 bases between. CDR3 nucleotides: TGTGCCAGCAGTTTAGCCTCCGCAGGGCTAGGGGAAGCTTTCTTT. Encoded protein: CASSLASAGLGEAFF.

This clone was seen only a few times. This chain connects TRBV5-5 to TRBJ1-6, with 7 nucleotides matching TRBD1. Germline CDR1 SGHKS, CDR2 YYEKEE (reference sequence). This CDR3 comprises 16 residues. V dropped 4 bases and J dropped 5; count of bases not matched to a gene: 9. The CDR3 reads CASSLVGTVHNSPLHF. As DNA, the CDR3 is TGTGCCAGCAGCCTAGTGGGGACAGTCCATAATTCACCCCTCCACTTT.

The gene calls are TRBV9 and TRBJ2-7, with 7 bases matching TRBD2. Germline V gives CDR1 SGDLS, CDR2 YYNGEE. The V and J ends lost 1 base and 5 bases, in that order; junction bases with no gene match: 9. The length of the CDR3 is 15 residues. The DNA for the CDR3 is TGTGCCAGCAGCGTAAGGGGAGGGCAGGACCACGAGCAGTACTTC. As protein: CASSVRGGQDHEQYF.

The table lists this clone with a count of one. The J gene is TRBJ2-3, the V gene TRBV5-4; D is possibly TRBD1 (5 bases). There are 14 residues in the CDR3. Per the germline V gene, CDR1 is SGHNT and CDR2 is YYREEE (reference sequence). V was cut by 1 base and J by 1 base, with 7 bases left in between. The CDR3 loop is CASSLSRGTDTQYF. CDR3 sequence (DNA): TGTGCCAGCAGCTTGTCCAGGGGCACAGATACGCAGTATTTT.

The V gene is TRBV28, the J gene TRBJ1-2; TRBD1 aligns across 8 bases. Trimming cost V 6 bases and J 4 bases; bases outside gene matches: 10. This CDR3 comprises 15 residues. Germline CDR1 reads MDHEN; CDR2 reads SYDVKM. The CDR3: CASSSSGTGSYGYTF. CDR3 in DNA: TGTGCCAGCAGCTCGTCAGGGACAGGATCCTATGGCTACACCTTC.

J is TRBJ1-4 and V is TRBV7-3, with no clear D. Trimming removed 5 bases from V and 5 bases from J, with 12 bases in between. Germline V gene sequence: CDR1 SGHTA, CDR2 FQGTGA. This CDR3 comprises 14 residues. The CDR3 DNA sequence: TGTGCCAGCAGCCCGGCCGAGGCCAATGAAAAACTGTTTTTT. This codes for CASSPAEANEKLFF.

The genes are TRBV15 and TRBJ1-1, with D tentatively TRBD1 (6 bases). Trimming cost V 5 bases and J 0 bases, with 10 bases left between them. The CDR3 runs 14 residues. Looked up from germline, CDR1 is LNHNV and CDR2 is YYDKDF (reference sequence). The CDR3 bases are TGTGCCACCAGCCCCCGGACAGTGAACACTGAAGCTTTCTTT. Translating it yields CATSPRTVNTEAFF.

The chain is built from TRBV11-2 and TRBJ1-4; tentative D call: TRBD1 (6 bases). The germline gives CDR1 SGHAT, CDR2 FQNNGV. V lost 2 bases and J 11 bases, leaving 18 bases between the germline ends. The CDR3 extends over 15 amino acids. In nucleotides, the CDR3 is TGTGCCAGCAGCTTAAGGGGGTTACCGGACGGGAAACTGTTTTTT. Translating it yields CASSLRGLPDGKLFF.